This T cell receptor (beta chain) was recorded in a study of shared T cell receptors in the human thymus. TCRdb keeps only in-frame clones here, not all; method: immunoSEQ multiplex PCR. The sample includes 500,000 to 850,000 clones, 87% of them seen just once. The sample was also reused in another study, on human thymus T cells. From that second work: Healthy Finnish infants having corrective surgery for congenital heart defects served as donors. The related literature has documented a marked overlap of thymic repertoires among unrelated individuals.

Sequences were obtained from thymocytes. The sequence derives from a boy in the first two years of life with a congenital heart defect.

CDR3 DNA sequence: TGTGCCAGCAGTGTCGAAGCGGGGTTAGGTGAGCAGTTCTTC. Protein: CASSVEAGLGEQFF. V gene TRBV28 combines with J gene TRBJ2-1; TRBD2 matches at 7 bases. V was pared by 5 bases and J by 9 bases, with 10 bases of the junction left unmatched. Germline values: CDR1 MDHEN, CDR2 SYDVKM. The CDR3 is 14 residues long. Supplemented by reference TRBV28 and TRBJ2-1, the full variable domain reads DVKVTQSSRYLVKRTGEKVFLECVQDMDHENMFWYRQDPGLGLRLIYFSYDVKMKEKGDIPEGYSVSREKKERFSLILESASTNQTSMYLCASSVEAGLGEQFFGPGTRLTVL.